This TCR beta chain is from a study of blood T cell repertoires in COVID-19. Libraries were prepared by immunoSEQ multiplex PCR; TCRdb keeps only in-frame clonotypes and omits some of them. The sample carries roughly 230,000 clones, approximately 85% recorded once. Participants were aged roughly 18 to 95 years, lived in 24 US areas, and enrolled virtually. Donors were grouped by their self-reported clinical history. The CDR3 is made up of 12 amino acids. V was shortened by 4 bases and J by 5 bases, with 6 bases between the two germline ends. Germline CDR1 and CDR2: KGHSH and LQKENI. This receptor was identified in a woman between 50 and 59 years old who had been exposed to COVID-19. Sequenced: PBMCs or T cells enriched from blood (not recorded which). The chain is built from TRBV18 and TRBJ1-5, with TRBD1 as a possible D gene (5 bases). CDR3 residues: CASSLGDQPQHF. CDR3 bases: TGTGCCAGCTCACTAGGGGATCAGCCCCAGCATTTT.